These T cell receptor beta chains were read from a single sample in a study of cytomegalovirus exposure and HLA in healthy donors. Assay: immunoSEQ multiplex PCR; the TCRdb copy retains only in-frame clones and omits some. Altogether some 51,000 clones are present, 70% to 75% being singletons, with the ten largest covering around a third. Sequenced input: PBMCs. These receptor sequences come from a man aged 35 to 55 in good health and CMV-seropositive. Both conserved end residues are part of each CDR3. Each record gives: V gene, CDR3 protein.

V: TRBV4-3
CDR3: CASSQDGRGGYTF

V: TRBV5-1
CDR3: CASSPEGNYGYTF

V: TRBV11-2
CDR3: CASSLDRNTEAFF

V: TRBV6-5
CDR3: CASSIGQMNTEAFF

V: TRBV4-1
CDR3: CASSLRELDTEAFF

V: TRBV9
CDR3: CASSIRGGETDTQYF

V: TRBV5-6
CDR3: CASRPSGQGHNEQFF

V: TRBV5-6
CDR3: CASSLLGGDYGYTF

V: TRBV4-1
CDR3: CASSPGLGQLETQYF

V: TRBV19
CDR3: CASTSATVQGAGEQYF

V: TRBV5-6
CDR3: CASSFLQQATNEKLFF

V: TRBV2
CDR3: CASRTGSNQPQHF

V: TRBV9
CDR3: CASSLRAGDYGYTF

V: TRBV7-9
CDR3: CASDRNSGANVLTF

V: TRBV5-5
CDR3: CASSLGPADTDTQYF

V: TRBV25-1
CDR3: CASSELSGGETQYF

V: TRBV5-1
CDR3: CASSSGGGVGETQYF

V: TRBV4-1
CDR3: CARLPRGAENTEAFF

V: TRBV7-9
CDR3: CASSLGGRGRYNEQFF

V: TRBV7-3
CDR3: CASSLKRDSEAFF

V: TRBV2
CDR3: CASFEQALPDNEQFF

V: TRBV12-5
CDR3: CASAKGGNQPQHF

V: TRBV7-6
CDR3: CASSPLPGESPLHF

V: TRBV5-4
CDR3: CASSSRDNLNEQFF

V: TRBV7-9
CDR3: CASSLNRGPLETQYF

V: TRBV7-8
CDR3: CASSPLDRVGTEAFF

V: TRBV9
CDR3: CALTGKPLRGYTF

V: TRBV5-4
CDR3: CASSPRQGDNYGYTF

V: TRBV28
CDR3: CASSRSGGNYEQYF

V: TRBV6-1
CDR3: CASRVGASYEQYF

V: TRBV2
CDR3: CASSVGQAYEQYF

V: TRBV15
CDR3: CATSRDARETQYF

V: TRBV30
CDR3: CAWSRQGFDGYTF

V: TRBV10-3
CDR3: CATWPGRGGDTQYF

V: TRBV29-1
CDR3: CSVVPEAYTKAFF

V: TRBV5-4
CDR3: CASSSGTGGDSYGYTF

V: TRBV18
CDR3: CASSPGTGGTEAFF

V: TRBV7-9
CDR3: CASSPRDRAVEQYF

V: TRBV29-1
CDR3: CSVGRGQGQFSGNTIYF

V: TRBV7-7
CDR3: CASLTQGTNEKLFF

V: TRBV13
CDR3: CASSYGDSSSVQFF

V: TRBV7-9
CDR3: CASTLRGTGIYGYTF

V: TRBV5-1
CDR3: CASSSGTGPAFF

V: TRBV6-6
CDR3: CASTPGQGAGGEQYF

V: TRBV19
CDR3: CASSPSGELFF

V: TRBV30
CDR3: CACGSRVISGNTIYF

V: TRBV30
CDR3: CAWSDQGYSRTAFF

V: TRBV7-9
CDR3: CASSLDTTVDGEQFF

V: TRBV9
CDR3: CASSVEGGVSTDTQYF

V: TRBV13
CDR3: CASSGRDRAISYEQYF

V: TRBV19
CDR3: CASSNRDSNQPQHF

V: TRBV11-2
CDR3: CASSYGGVDYGYTF

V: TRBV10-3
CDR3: CAISSTGVGNTEAFF

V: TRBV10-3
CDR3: CAISRTVTSVGDTQYF